The clone carrying this T cell receptor beta chain has just a few counts. As yet, its antigen is unknown. This record belongs to a study of T cells after yellow fever vaccination. At the level of the study: Each low-cell-number fraction was prepared by means of SMART-Seq v4 Ultra Low Input.

By 5'RACE template switching, TCR cDNA was produced, with a universal primer site and UMIs added in the process. One entry per CDR3 protein, called by TCRdb with MiXCR from the 5' RACE reads. The data show about 260,000 distinct CDR3 sequences, 5.2% seen once. Germline-derived CDR1 and CDR2 are SQVTM and ANQGSEA. The CDR3 is made up of 14 amino acids. V shed 5 bases, J shed 1 base, and the junction held 8 bases outside the gene matches. Study-level findings and limits: Clones that expanded after primary vaccination mostly reappeared after the booster (around 96% CD4, approximately 85% CD8). High-abundance clonotypes from the bulk population could contaminate FACS-sorted repertoires.

Sequencing was performed on CD4+ T cells sorted from PBMCs, taken on the day of the yellow fever booster vaccination. The genes are TRBV29-1 and TRBJ2-7, with 7 bases that match TRBD1. The TCR sequence derives from a man between 18 and 29 years old who received the YFV17D yellow fever vaccine. The CDR3 protein is CSVKGGGLSYEQYF. The CDR3 DNA reads as TGCAGCGTTAAAGGGGGCGGGTTGTCCTACGAGCAGTACTTC.